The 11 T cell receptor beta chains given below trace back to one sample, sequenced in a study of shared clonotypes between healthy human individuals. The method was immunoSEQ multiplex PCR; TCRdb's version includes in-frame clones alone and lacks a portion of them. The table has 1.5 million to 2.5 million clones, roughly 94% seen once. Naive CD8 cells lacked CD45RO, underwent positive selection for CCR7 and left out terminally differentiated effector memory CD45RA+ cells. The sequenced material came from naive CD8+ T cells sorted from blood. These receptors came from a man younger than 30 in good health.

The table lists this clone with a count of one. The DNA of the CDR3 is TGTGCCAGCAGCTTAGGTCGGGAGGTTCACTCCTACAATGAGCAGTTCTTC. Its protein product is CASSLGREVHSYNEQFF. The rearrangement links TRBV13 to TRBJ2-1, with 7 bases identical to TRBD2. Germline-derived CDR1 and CDR2 are PRHDT and FYEKMQ (reference sequence). CDR3 length: 17 amino acids. The ends lost 0 bases at V and 0 bases at J; junction bases unmatched: 5.

The CDR3, as DNA: TGTGCCAGCAGCCACCGACTCGGGGCGGTCGGGGAGCTGTTTTTT. Its translation is CASSHRLGAVGELFF. This sequence joins TRBV13 and TRBJ2-2, with D perhaps given as TRBD1 or TRBD2 (5 bases each). The V gene lost 5 bases and the J gene lost 7 bases, with 17 bases spanning the gap. The V gene's germline CDR1 is PRHDT and CDR2 FYEKMQ (reference sequence). CDR3 length: 15 residues. The full variable domain, completed using reference TRBV13 and TRBJ2-2, is AAGVIQSPRHLIKEKRETATLKCYPIPRHDTVYWYQQGPGQDPQFLISFYEKMQSDKGSIPDRFSAQQFSDYHSELNMSSLELGDSALYFCASSHRLGAVGELFFGEGSRLTVL.

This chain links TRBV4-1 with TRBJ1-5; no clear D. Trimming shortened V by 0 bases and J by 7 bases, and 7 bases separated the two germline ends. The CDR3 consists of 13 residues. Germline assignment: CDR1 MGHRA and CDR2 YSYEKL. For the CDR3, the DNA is TGCGCCAGCAGCCAAGATTCGGGACAGCCCCAGCATTTT. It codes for CASSQDSGQPQHF.

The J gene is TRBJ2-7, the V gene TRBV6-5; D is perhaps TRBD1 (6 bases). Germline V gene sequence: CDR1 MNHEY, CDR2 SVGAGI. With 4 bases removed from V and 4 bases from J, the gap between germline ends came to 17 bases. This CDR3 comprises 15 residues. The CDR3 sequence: CASSSSQGSGYEQYF. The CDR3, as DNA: TGTGCCAGCAGTTCCTCACAGGGTTCCGGATACGAGCAGTACTTC.

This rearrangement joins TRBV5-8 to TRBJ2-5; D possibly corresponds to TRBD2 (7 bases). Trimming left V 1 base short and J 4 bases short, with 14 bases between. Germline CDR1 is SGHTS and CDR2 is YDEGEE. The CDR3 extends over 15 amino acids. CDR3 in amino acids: CASSLTGGQGETQYF. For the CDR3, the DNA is TGTGCCAGCAGCTTGACCGGGGGGCAGGGAGAGACCCAGTACTTC.

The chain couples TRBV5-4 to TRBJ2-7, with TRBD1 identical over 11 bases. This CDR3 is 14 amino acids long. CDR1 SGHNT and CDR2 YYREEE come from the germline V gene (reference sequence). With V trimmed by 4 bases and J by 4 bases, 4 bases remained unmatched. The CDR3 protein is CASSKDRGLYEQYF. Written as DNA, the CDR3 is TGTGCCAGCAGCAAGGACAGGGGGCTATACGAGCAGTACTTC.

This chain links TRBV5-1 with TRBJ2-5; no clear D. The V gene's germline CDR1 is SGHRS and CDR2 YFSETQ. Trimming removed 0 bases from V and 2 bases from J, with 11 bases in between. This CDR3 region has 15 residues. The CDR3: CASSLALAAQETQYF. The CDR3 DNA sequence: TGCGCCAGCAGCTTGGCCTTGGCAGCTCAAGAGACCCAGTACTTC.

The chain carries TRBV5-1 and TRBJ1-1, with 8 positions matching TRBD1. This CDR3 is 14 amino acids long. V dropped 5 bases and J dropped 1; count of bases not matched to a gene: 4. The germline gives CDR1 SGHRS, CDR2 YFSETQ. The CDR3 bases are TGCGCCAGCAGATTTGGGACAGGGAACACTGAAGCTTTCTTT. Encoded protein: CASRFGTGNTEAFF.

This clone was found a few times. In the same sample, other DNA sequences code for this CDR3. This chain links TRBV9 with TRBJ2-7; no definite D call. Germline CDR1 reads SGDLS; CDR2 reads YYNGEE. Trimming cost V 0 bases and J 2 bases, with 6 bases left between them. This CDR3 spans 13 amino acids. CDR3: CASSVDGTYEQYF. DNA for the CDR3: TGTGCCAGCAGCGTAGATGGCACCTACGAGCAGTACTTC.

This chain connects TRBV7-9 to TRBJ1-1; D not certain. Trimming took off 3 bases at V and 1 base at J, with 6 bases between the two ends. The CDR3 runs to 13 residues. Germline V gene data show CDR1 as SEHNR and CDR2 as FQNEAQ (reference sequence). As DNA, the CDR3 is TGTGCCAGCAGCTTTGGCACGAACACTGAAGCTTTCTTT. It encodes CASSFGTNTEAFF.

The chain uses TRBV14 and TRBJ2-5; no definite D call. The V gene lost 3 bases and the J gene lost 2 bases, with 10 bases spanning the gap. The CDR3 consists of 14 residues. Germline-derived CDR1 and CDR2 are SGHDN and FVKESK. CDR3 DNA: TGTGCCAGCAGCCAGTTCAAAGGTCAAGAGACCCAGTACTTC. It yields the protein CASSQFKGQETQYF.